Shown below are 16 T cell receptor beta chains from a single sample sequenced in a study of CD8 T cells in ankylosing spondylitis. In TCRdb, the 5' RACE reads were re-called with MiXCR into one record per CDR3 protein. Of under 250,000 distinct CDR3 sequences listed, about 30% are singletons. Sequencing was done on a sample of blood, either unsorted or a sorted T cell fraction (not recorded which). All receptors come from a male donor with ankylosing spondylitis or in good health (not recorded which).

The chain employs TRBV15 and TRBJ2-5; a weak D match, TRBD2 (6 bases). Germline CDR1 reads LNHNV; CDR2 reads YYDKDF (reference sequence). This CDR3 spans 14 amino acids. Trimming left V 5 bases short and J 1 base short, with 11 bases between. CDR3 sequence: CATSYRRAQETQYF. The CDR3 region has the DNA TGTGCCACCAGCTACCGGAGGGCCCAAGAGACCCAGTACTTC.

The V call is TRBV10-2, the J call TRBJ2-1, with 15 bases lining up with TRBD2. Germline CDR1 and CDR2: WSHSY and SAAADI. With V trimmed by 4 bases and J by 7 bases, 5 bases remained unmatched. This CDR3 comprises 16 residues. CDR3 DNA sequence: TGCGCCAGCAGTGGGACTAGCGGGGGGGCTTGGAATGAGCAGTTCTTC. Translating gives CASSGTSGGAWNEQFF.

This clonotype appeared a few times. The rearrangement joins TRBV7-9 to TRBJ2-7; no reliable D call. This CDR3 region has 14 residues. Germline V gene sequence: CDR1 SEHNR, CDR2 FQNEAQ (reference sequence). The ends were cut back, 1 base at V and 3 bases at J, with 10 bases in the middle. This CDR3 is CASSLEEGIYEQYF. DNA for the CDR3: TGTGCCAGCAGCTTAGAAGAAGGGATCTACGAGCAGTACTTC.

This clonotype came up a few times. V usage is TRBV29-1 and J usage is TRBJ2-5, with D tentatively TRBD1 (6 bases). V gave up 6 bases and J gave up 7 bases, with 12 bases separating them. The V gene's germline CDR1 is SQVTM and CDR2 ANQGSEA. The CDR3 contains 11 residues. CDR3 nucleotide sequence: TGCAGCGTCCCTCGAGGGGGGACCCAGTACTTC. This gives the protein CSVPRGGTQYF.

The rearrangement uses TRBV5-1 and TRBJ2-3; 7 nucleotides line up with TRBD2. Unmatched junction bases numbered 1, after V lost 3 bases and J lost 0 bases. Germline-derived CDR1 and CDR2 are SGHRS and YFSETQ. This CDR3 comprises 14 residues. The CDR3 region has the DNA TGCGCCAGCAGCTGGGGGGGTAGCACAGATACGCAGTATTTT. This encodes CASSWGGSTDTQYF.

The V gene is TRBV5-1, the J gene TRBJ2-2, with D unclear. Per germline, CDR1 SGHRS and CDR2 YFSETQ. This CDR3 comprises 13 residues. V lost 4 bases and J lost 0, with 4 bases in between. This CDR3 is CASSTTNTGELFF. For the CDR3, the DNA is TGCGCCAGCAGCACAACGAACACCGGGGAGCTGTTTTTT. The entire variable domain, with the rest obtained from reference TRBV5-1 and TRBJ2-2, is as follows: KAGVTQTPRYLIKTRGQQVTLSCSPISGHRSVSWYQQTPGQGLQFLFEYFSETQRNKGNFPGRFSGRQFSNSRSEMNVSTLELGDSALYLCASSTTNTGELFFGEGSRLTVL.

The CDR3 nucleotides read TGTGCCAGCAGCCGAGGCCAGGGATCCGGGGCCAACGTCCTGACTTTC. Amino acid sequence: CASSRGQGSGANVLTF. The chain joins TRBV9 to TRBJ2-6; D perhaps matches TRBD1 (5 bases). CDR1 and CDR2 from the germline V gene are SGDLS and YYNGEE. V dropped 4 bases and J dropped 4 bases, with 15 bases sitting between them. The CDR3 consists of 16 residues.

The chain employs TRBV7-9 and TRBJ2-5, with unresolved D. The V gene lost 5 bases and the J gene lost 4 bases, with 11 bases spanning the gap. From germline, CDR1 is SEHNR and CDR2 FQNEAQ (reference sequence). The CDR3 spans 13 residues. The CDR3 DNA is TGTGCCAGCAGCAGTAAGGTCGGAGAGACCCAGTACTTC. This translates into CASSSKVGETQYF.

This clonotype has a handful of counts. The chain carries TRBV3-1 and TRBJ2-5; a weak D match, TRBD2 (5 bases). CDR3 length equals 16 residues. Trimming took 0 bases from V and 4 from J, leaving 15 bases between them. CDR1 and CDR2 from the germline V gene are LGHDT and YNNKEL (reference sequence). As DNA, the CDR3 is TGTGCCAGCAGCCAAGAGGCGAGAGGGCGCCGAGAGACCCAGTACTTC. Translation: CASSQEARGRRETQYF.

V and J are TRBV20-1 and TRBJ2-3, with 10 positions matching TRBD2. This CDR3 comprises 19 residues. Germline CDR1 reads DFQATT; CDR2 reads SNEGSKA (reference sequence). Losses at the gene ends were 3 bases for V and 0 bases for J; bases not matched to a gene: 15. CDR3 bases: TGCAGTGCTAGGCCTTATTGGCTAGCGGGGGAGAGGAGCACAGATACGCAGTATTTT. The encoded protein is CSARPYWLAGERSTDTQYF.

This clonotype was seen many times. The gene calls are TRBV12-3 or TRBV12-4 and TRBJ1-6; no clear D. V was trimmed by 3 bases and J by 10 bases, leaving 13 bases between them. The CDR3 totals 14 residues. This CDR3 reads CASSLGRGGSPLHF. The CDR3 DNA is TGTGCCAGCAGTTTGGGCCGAGGAGGGTCACCCCTCCACTTT.

V is TRBV10-3 and J is TRBJ2-2; TRBD2 aligns across 9 bases. J was trimmed by 5 bases and V by 11 bases; bases with no gene match: 9. This CDR3 region has 14 residues. The germline V gene has CDR1 ENHRY and CDR2 SYGVKD. CDR3 residues: CASRPSGETGELFF. CDR3 bases: TGTGCCTCCAGGCCTAGCGGGGAGACCGGGGAGCTGTTTTTT.

This chain links TRBV19 with TRBJ2-1; D unresolved. Trimming removed 5 bases at V and 6 bases at J, with 17 bases between. Germline loops: CDR1 LNHDA, CDR2 SQIVND (reference sequence). The CDR3 length is 15 residues. The CDR3 region is CASSAIQVPGNEQFF. The DNA of the CDR3 is TGTGCCAGTAGTGCCATCCAGGTACCGGGCAATGAGCAGTTCTTC.

The rearrangement links TRBV12-3 or TRBV12-4 to TRBJ2-1; D gene ambiguous. Trimming removed 5 bases from V and 4 bases from J, with 15 bases in between. The length of the CDR3 is 15 residues. CDR3 amino acids: CASSEAGGAYNEQFF. CDR3 nucleotides: TGTGCCAGCAGTGAGGCCGGCGGTGCGTACAATGAGCAGTTCTTC.

The gene calls are TRBV12-3 or TRBV12-4 and TRBJ2-2; D unclear. V shed 6 bases and J shed 6 bases, with 8 bases lying between them. This CDR3 comprises 12 residues. CDR3 loop: CASSREAGELFF. The DNA for the CDR3 is TGTGCCAGCAGCCGAGAGGCCGGGGAGCTGTTTTTT.

The CDR3 DNA sequence: TGCAGTGCTAGAGGGGCGCCGACTAGCAATCAGCCCCAGCATTTT. Translating gives CSARGAPTSNQPQHF. The V and J genes are TRBV20-1 and TRBJ1-5, with D hard to call. Germline V gives CDR1 DFQATT, CDR2 SNEGSKA (reference sequence). The CDR3 length is 15 residues. Trimming took off 1 base at V and 0 bases at J, with 10 bases between the two ends.